These 18 T cell receptor beta chains were all obtained from the same sample, sequenced in a study of CD4 T cells in relation to SARS-CoV-2 and coronaviruses. Clones were sequenced by immunoSEQ multiplex PCR, and TCRdb holds only the in-frame ones, with some missing. The table lists tens of thousands of clones, 77% of them singletons. Antigens for these TCRs are unknown. Sequenced: memory CD4+ T cells from PBMCs, cultured in vitro. Receptors originate from an adult with COVID-19.

This rearrangement joins TRBV14 to TRBJ1-1; D unresolved. The CDR3 is 13 amino acids. V was pared by 0 bases and J by 4 bases, with 6 bases between. Germline assignment: CDR1 SGHDN and CDR2 FVKESK. The CDR3 sequence: CASSQEWGTEAFF. CDR3 DNA sequence: TGTGCCAGCAGCCAAGAATGGGGCACTGAAGCTTTCTTT.

This clone was counted a few times. The rearrangement links TRBV5-6 to TRBJ1-1, with unresolved D. The CDR3 has 14 residues. Germline values: CDR1 SGHDT, CDR2 YYEEEE. Between the trimmed V and J ends, which lost 2 bases and 2 bases, there was a span of 10 bases. The CDR3 bases are TGTGCCAGCAGCTTAGGCCAGATTAACACTGAAGCTTTCTTT. Its translation is CASSLGQINTEAFF.

The V gene is TRBV7-2, the J gene TRBJ1-4; D unresolved. The germline V gene encodes CDR1 SGHTA and CDR2 FQGNSA. This CDR3 is built from 15 residues. Trimming left V 1 base short and J 8 bases short, with 14 bases between. CDR3 loop: CASSLGNQIPEKLFF. In nucleotides, the CDR3 is TGTGCCAGCAGCTTAGGGAATCAGATCCCCGAAAAACTGTTTTTT.

The chain joins TRBV7-9 to TRBJ2-7; D may correspond to TRBD1 or TRBD2 (6 bases each). The V and J ends lost 5 bases and 2 bases respectively, with 22 bases between them. In germline, CDR1 is SEHNR, CDR2 FQNEAQ (reference sequence). The CDR3 length is 17 residues. CDR3 in DNA: TGTGCCAGCAGCCCCAGACTGCGGGACAAGGGGGCCTACGAGCAGTACTTC. This codes for CASSPRLRDKGAYEQYF.

The J gene is TRBJ1-4, the V gene TRBV11-2; D possibly corresponds to TRBD1 (5 bases). Germline V lookup: CDR1 SGHAT, CDR2 FQNNGV. Trimming took off 10 bases at V and 4 bases at J, with 10 bases between the two ends. This CDR3 region has 12 residues. The CDR3 bases are TGTGCCACCCGGGACCTTAATGAAAAACTGTTTTTT. Residues: CATRDLNEKLFF.

This chain links TRBV12-3 or TRBV12-4 with TRBJ2-2; the D is unclear. The CDR3 is 13 amino acids. V lost 5 bases and J 7 bases, leaving 11 bases between the germline ends. The CDR3 DNA sequence: TGTGCCAGCAGTCCGCGCGTTGACGGGGAGCTGTTTTTT. Amino acids: CASSPRVDGELFF.

V and J are TRBV4-2 and TRBJ2-7; D unclear. The CDR3 has 15 amino acids. The germline CDR1 and CDR2 sequences are LGHNA and YNFKEQ. Deletions cut 2 bases from V and 6 bases from J, with 17 bases between. The CDR3 loop reads CASSQRISEGSEQYF. The CDR3 DNA sequence: TGTGCCAGCAGCCAAAGGATTTCCGAAGGGTCCGAGCAGTACTTC.

Concerning this clone: The sample contains more than one DNA sequence encoding this CDR3. The chain carries TRBV4-2 and TRBJ2-7; D uncertain. Germline loops: CDR1 LGHNA, CDR2 YNFKEQ. Trimming shortened V by 1 base and J by 1 base, and 2 bases separated the two germline ends. The CDR3 length is 12 residues. CDR3 coding DNA: TGTGCCAGCAGCCAAGGTTCCTACGAGCAGTACTTC. It specifies CASSQGSYEQYF.

The chain is built from TRBV7-8 and TRBJ2-2; perhaps TRBD1 as D (6 bases). V was clipped by 4 bases and J by 4 bases, with 10 bases between them. Germline V gives CDR1 SGHVS, CDR2 FQNEAQ. CDR3 size: 14 residues. CDR3 DNA sequence: TGTGCCAGCAGCTCAGGACAGACCACCGGGGAGCTGTTTTTT. Encoded protein: CASSSGQTTGELFF.

This chain joins TRBV5-5 and TRBJ2-7; 11 bases are a match to TRBD2. Germline V gene lookup returns CDR1 SGHKS and CDR2 YYEKEE (reference sequence). This CDR3 comprises 16 residues. V lost 4 bases to trimming and J lost 0 bases; unmatched junction nucleotides: 6. The CDR3 loop reads CASSQTSGVSSYEQYF. The CDR3 coding sequence is TGTGCCAGCAGCCAGACTAGCGGGGTAAGCTCCTACGAGCAGTACTTC. The entire variable domain, with the rest obtained from reference TRBV5-5 and TRBJ2-7, is as follows: DAGVTQSPTHLIKTRGQQVTLRCSPISGHKSVSWYQQVLGQGPQFIFQYYEKEERGRGNFPDRFSARQFPNYSSELNVNALLLGDSALYLCASSQTSGVSSYEQYFGPGTRLTVT.

With respect to this clone: Sequence at one end of the junction differs from germline and may be a read error. V is TRBV18 and J is TRBJ2-2; D is perhaps TRBD1 (5 bases). Germline V gives CDR1 KGHSH, CDR2 LQKENI. The CDR3 loop spans 16 amino acids. DNA for the CDR3: TGTGCCAGCTCACCACTTTCCAGGGTGAACGCCGGGGAGCTGTTTTTT. Translated, it gives CASSPLSRVNAGELFF.

For this clone: Other DNA sequences in the sample encode the same CDR3. The rearrangement joins TRBV6-5 to TRBJ1-5; D might be TRBD1 (5 bases). V lost 5 bases and J 6 bases, leaving 17 bases between the germline ends. Germline V CDR1 and CDR2: MNHEY, SVGAGI. The CDR3 is 15 residues long. In DNA, the CDR3 is TGTGCCAGCAGTAGAGGGCAGGGCGAACTTCAGCCCCAGCATTTT. Translated: CASSRGQGELQPQHF.

This clone was observed a handful of times. The gene calls are TRBV5-1 and TRBJ2-7, with TRBD2 identical over 7 bases. J was trimmed by 4 bases and V by 3 bases; bases with no gene match: 7. CDR1 SGHRS and CDR2 YFSETQ come from the germline V gene. There are 14 residues in the CDR3. The CDR3 bases are TGCGCCAGCAGCTGGGGGGGGAACACTTACGAGCAGTACTTC. Translating gives CASSWGGNTYEQYF.

The chain is built from TRBV5-5 and TRBJ1-6, with no clear D. The ends were cut back, 0 bases at V and 11 bases at J, with 6 bases in the middle. Per the germline V gene, CDR1 is SGHKS and CDR2 is YYEKEE (reference sequence). The CDR3 is 12 residues long. The CDR3 bases are TGTGCCAGCAGCTTGGGGTATCCACCCCTCCACTTT. It encodes CASSLGYPPLHF.

This chain uses TRBV4-3 with TRBJ2-7, with unresolved D. CDR1 and CDR2 from the germline V gene are LGHNA and YSLEER. Trimming took off 1 base at V and 2 bases at J, with 9 bases between the two ends. This CDR3 contains 14 residues. The CDR3 sequence is CASSQAVRAYEQYF. The CDR3 DNA is TGCGCCAGCAGCCAAGCAGTCCGCGCCTACGAGCAGTACTTC.

This sequence joins TRBV28 and TRBJ1-6, with D perhaps matching TRBD1 (5 bases). Germline V gene lookup returns CDR1 MDHEN and CDR2 SYDVKM. The ends were cut back, 10 bases at V and 8 bases at J, with 9 bases in the middle. This CDR3 has 11 amino acids. The CDR3 sequence is CATRDYSPLHF. The CDR3 DNA reads as TGTGCCACCAGGGATTATTCACCCCTCCACTTT.

This clone turned up a few times. V and J are TRBV29-1 and TRBJ2-1, with D uncertain. Per the germline V gene, CDR1 is SQVTM and CDR2 is ANQGSEA. With 5 bases removed from V and 5 bases from J, the gap between germline ends came to 7 bases. The CDR3 totals 11 residues. In DNA form, the CDR3 reads TGCAGCGTTCGACTTGACAATGAGCAGTTCTTC. Protein product: CSVRLDNEQFF.

This clone was detected once. V is TRBV6-2 or TRBV6-3 and J is TRBJ2-7; D ambiguous. Germline V gives CDR1 MNHEY, CDR2 SVGEGT. The CDR3 is 12 residues long. Trimming left V 0 bases short and J 9 bases short, with 9 bases between. The CDR3 here is CASSYSITRQYF. The CDR3 DNA follows: TGTGCCAGCAGTTACTCGATAACAAGGCAGTACTTC.